Listed below are T cell receptor beta chains from one sample, sequenced in a study of post-analysis software for immune sequencing data. Via MiXCR, TCRdb re-called the PCR reads, giving one row per CDR3 protein. The table lists roughly 600,000 distinct CDR3 sequences, 44% of them singletons, with approximately 1.7% in the top ten. Sequenced material: blood. These receptors originate from a girl aged 5-17 years with multiple sclerosis. The CDR3 runs from the conserved cysteine through the conserved F or W. Each record gives: J gene, D gene, clone size, V gene, CDR3 DNA, CDR3 protein. The D gene is left open where the match is weak. Clone size, where shown, is once, few, many, or a class for clones that have expanded.

j_call: TRBJ2-3
d_call: -
clone_size: -
v_call: TRBV5-1
cdr3_nt: TGCGCCAGCAGCCCCCCCACTTTCAGGGAGGTATCAGATACGCAGTATTTT
cdr3_aa: CASSPPTFREVSDTQYF

j_call: TRBJ1-2
d_call: -
clone_size: -
v_call: TRBV20-1
cdr3_nt: TGCAGTGCTAGAAATACACAGGGTCTCGACTATGGCTACACCTTC
cdr3_aa: CSARNTQGLDYGYTF

j_call: TRBJ1-2
d_call: -
clone_size: few
v_call: TRBV29-1
cdr3_nt: TGCAGCGTTATAAGAGGGAATGGCTACACCTTC
cdr3_aa: CSVIRGNGYTF

j_call: TRBJ2-7
d_call: TRBD2
clone_size: -
v_call: TRBV27
cdr3_nt: TGTGCCAGCAGTCCCGGACTAGCGATTTCCTACGAGCAGTACTTC
cdr3_aa: CASSPGLAISYEQYF

j_call: TRBJ1-2
d_call: TRBD1
clone_size: few
v_call: TRBV4-1
cdr3_nt: TGCGCCAGCAGCGCCCCGGGACAGAGTTATGGCTACACCTTC
cdr3_aa: CASSAPGQSYGYTF

j_call: TRBJ2-5
d_call: -
clone_size: -
v_call: TRBV4-2
cdr3_nt: TGTGCCAGCAGCCCCGGACACGGTAACCAAGAGACCCAGTACTTC
cdr3_aa: CASSPGHGNQETQYF

j_call: TRBJ2-6
d_call: TRBD1
clone_size: -
v_call: TRBV24-1
cdr3_nt: TGTGCCACCGCTGTCCGGGGACAGGGCCCTGGGGCCAACGTCCTGACTTTC
cdr3_aa: CATAVRGQGPGANVLTF

j_call: TRBJ1-2
d_call: -
clone_size: -
v_call: TRBV5-1
cdr3_nt: TGCGCCAGCAGCTTGGGCGGACAGCCGAACTATGGCTACACCTTC
cdr3_aa: CASSLGGQPNYGYTF

j_call: TRBJ2-7
d_call: -
clone_size: few
v_call: TRBV5-1
cdr3_nt: TGCGCCAGCAGCTTGATAGGAGGGCAGTTACAGTACTTC
cdr3_aa: CASSLIGGQLQYF

j_call: TRBJ1-5
d_call: -
clone_size: -
v_call: TRBV10-3
cdr3_nt: TGTGCCATCAGTGATGGTGGGGGAAATCAGCCCCAGCATTTT
cdr3_aa: CAISDGGGNQPQHF

j_call: TRBJ2-7
d_call: -
clone_size: once
v_call: TRBV19
cdr3_nt: TGTGCCAGTAGTATACTGGGGGCATCCTACTACGAGCAGTACTTC
cdr3_aa: CASSILGASYYEQYF

j_call: TRBJ2-7
d_call: TRBD1
clone_size: -
v_call: TRBV7-3
cdr3_nt: TGTGCCAGCAGCTCGTACCAGGACAGGGCTACCTACGAGCAGTACTTC
cdr3_aa: CASSSYQDRATYEQYF

j_call: TRBJ2-7
d_call: -
clone_size: -
v_call: TRBV25-1
cdr3_nt: TGTGCCAGCAGGGGAACAGGAAGTTACGAGCAGTACTTC
cdr3_aa: CASRGTGSYEQYF

j_call: TRBJ2-5
d_call: -
clone_size: -
v_call: TRBV5-8
cdr3_nt: TGTGCCAGCAGCTTGTCAGGGGCAGAGACCCAGTACTTC
cdr3_aa: CASSLSGAETQYF

j_call: TRBJ2-7
d_call: TRBD2
clone_size: few
v_call: TRBV10-3
cdr3_nt: TGTGCCATCAGTGACCGACTAGCCTCCTACGAGCAGTACTTC
cdr3_aa: CAISDRLASYEQYF

j_call: TRBJ2-1
d_call: TRBD2
clone_size: few
v_call: TRBV5-6
cdr3_nt: TGTGCCAGCAGCTTGGTACTAGCGGGCGCGTCTGAGCAGTTCTTC
cdr3_aa: CASSLVLAGASEQFF

j_call: TRBJ2-7
d_call: -
clone_size: few
v_call: TRBV13
cdr3_nt: TGTGCCAGCAGCGATGGGGGACTCGTTTTATCCTACGAGCAGTACTTC
cdr3_aa: CASSDGGLVLSYEQYF

j_call: TRBJ2-7
d_call: -
clone_size: -
v_call: TRBV29-1
cdr3_nt: TGCAGCGTTCGGATTCACTACGAGCAGTACTTC
cdr3_aa: CSVRIHYEQYF

j_call: TRBJ1-2
d_call: TRBD1
clone_size: few
v_call: TRBV20-1
cdr3_nt: TGCAGTGCTAGACCCCCTCGCGGGACAGGGGCAAGGAACTATGGCTACACCTTC
cdr3_aa: CSARPPRGTGARNYGYTF

j_call: TRBJ2-3
d_call: -
clone_size: -
v_call: TRBV7-2
cdr3_nt: TGTGCCAGCAGCTCGGGACTGCGCACAGATACGCAGTATTTT
cdr3_aa: CASSSGLRTDTQYF

j_call: TRBJ2-7
d_call: TRBD1
clone_size: -
v_call: TRBV15
cdr3_nt: TGTGCCACCAGCAGAGCCGAACAGGGGGACCCCGAGCAGTACTTC
cdr3_aa: CATSRAEQGDPEQYF

j_call: TRBJ2-3
d_call: -
clone_size: -
v_call: TRBV6-5
cdr3_nt: TGTGCCAGCAGTTACTCGAGAGGAAGCAGGGGCGCAGATACGCAGTATTTT
cdr3_aa: CASSYSRGSRGADTQYF